This T cell receptor (beta chain) was sequenced in a study of T cell responses to AZD1222 COVID-19 vaccine. At the level of the study: The study pooled second doses at about 4 or about 12 weeks.

With respect to this clone: Antigen: not known.

Produced via immunoSEQ multiplex PCR; TCRdb's table is partial and in-frame only. Found here are more than 110,000 clones, about 88% of them singletons; the top ten hold 4.7%. Germline CDR1 MNHNY, CDR2 SVGAGI (reference sequence). With 6 bases removed from V and 2 bases from J, the gap between germline ends came to 13 bases. The length of the CDR3 is 14 residues. Whole-study findings and limits: Nearly half of the spike-specific TCRs reportedly recognize variant regions that carry no mutations. Two doses of AZD1222 preceded a rise in Spike-specific TCR breadth and depth. Sampling captured repertoires only after the peak T cell response.

The source is an adult in good health. The source was peripheral blood, collected on day 0 of AZD1222 vaccination. V usage is TRBV6-6 and J usage is TRBJ2-5; a weak D match, TRBD2 (5 bases). CDR3 sequence reads: CASRGTSRQETQYF. In DNA, the CDR3 is TGTGCCAGCAGGGGTACTAGTCGGCAAGAGACCCAGTACTTC.